The 16 T cell receptor beta chains in this list originate from one sample, sequenced in a study of T cell responses to AZD1222 COVID-19 vaccine. Method: immunoSEQ multiplex PCR; TCRdb's copy keeps in-frame clones and lacks some. The data contain about 50,000 clones, more than 70% of them singletons. The sequenced sample was peripheral blood, obtained on day 0 of MenACWY control vaccination. Every receptor here comes from an adult in good health.

The chain is built from TRBV5-1 and TRBJ2-3; TRBD2 might be the D (6 bases). The V and J ends lost 4 bases and 0 bases respectively, with 12 bases between them. Germline V gene sequence: CDR1 SGHRS, CDR2 YFSETQ. This CDR3 is built from 15 residues. In nucleotides, the CDR3 is TGCGCCAGCAGCCCGGAGGGGACTAGCACAGATACGCAGTATTTT. Translated, it gives CASSPEGTSTDTQYF.

This rearrangement joins TRBV19 to TRBJ2-2, with a possible D match to TRBD2 (5 bases). CDR1 and CDR2 from the germline V gene are LNHDA and SQIVND (reference sequence). The V end was cut by 1 base, the J end by 2 bases, with 8 bases between. This CDR3 is 15 amino acids long. DNA for the CDR3: TGTGCCAGTAGTATAGGAGGGATTAACACCGGGGAGCTGTTTTTT. Translating it yields CASSIGGINTGELFF.

V is TRBV30 and J is TRBJ1-4; unclear D gene. The germline V gene encodes CDR1 GTSNPN and CDR2 SVGIG (reference sequence). The CDR3 length is 14 residues. V was clipped by 7 bases and J by 8 bases, with 20 bases between them. The CDR3 bases are TGTGCCTCCACAAGAGGAGGAACTCGGGAAAAACTGTTTTTT. Protein: CASTRGGTREKLFF.

V is TRBV18 and J is TRBJ2-1; the D gene is possibly TRBD2 (7 bases). Per germline, CDR1 KGHSH and CDR2 LQKENI. The V and J ends lost 3 bases and 6 bases respectively, with 21 bases between them. This CDR3 has 17 residues. CDR3 amino acids: CASSPGLGGAGANEQFF. CDR3 nucleotide sequence: TGTGCCAGCTCACCGGGCCTCGGAGGGGCGGGGGCCAATGAGCAGTTCTTC.

This clone was seen only once. This rearrangement joins TRBV4-1 to TRBJ2-4; D is undetermined. The germline V gene encodes CDR1 MGHRA and CDR2 YSYEKL. V was pared by 1 base and J by 4 bases, with 8 bases between. CDR3 length: 14 residues. The CDR3 loop reads CASSQVSAKNIQYF. CDR3 coding DNA: TGCGCCAGCAGCCAAGTCAGCGCTAAAAACATTCAGTACTTC.

The CDR3 region has the DNA TGTGCCAGCTCACCAGCGACATCGAACACCGGGGAGCTGTTTTTT. This codes for CASSPATSNTGELFF. This chain connects TRBV18 to TRBJ2-2; no reliable D call. Trimming took 2 bases from V and 0 from J, leaving 7 bases between them. Germline CDR1 reads KGHSH; CDR2 reads LQKENI. This CDR3 comprises 15 residues.

The gene calls are TRBV29-1 and TRBJ2-7; 7 bases are shared with TRBD2. The CDR3 is 12 amino acids. Germline CDR1 SQVTM, CDR2 ANQGSEA. The ends lost 7 bases at V and 0 bases at J; junction bases unmatched: 3. The CDR3 spells CSGGGGSYEQYF. CDR3 nucleotides: TGCAGCGGGGGGGGTGGCTCCTACGAGCAGTACTTC.

About this clone itself: Other DNA variants within this sample encode the same CDR3. CDR3 amino acids: CASSLAGRRETQYF. The CDR3 DNA follows: TGTGCCAGCAGCTTAGCAGGGAGGAGGGAGACCCAGTACTTC. The rearrangement links TRBV7-2 to TRBJ2-5; tentative D call: TRBD2 (6 bases). The germline CDR1 and CDR2 sequences are SGHTA and FQGNSA. The CDR3 is 14 amino acids. V was trimmed by 0 bases and J by 5 bases, leaving 10 bases between them.

The V call is TRBV7-8, the J call TRBJ2-5; 11 positions match TRBD2. CDR3 length: 16 amino acids. Germline V lookup: CDR1 SGHVS, CDR2 FQNEAQ. After removal of 3 bases from V and 5 bases from J, the junction contained 8 bases not matched to a gene. In nucleotides, the CDR3 is TGTGCCAGCAGCTTGGAGGGACTAGCGGAAGGGGAGACCCAGTACTTC. This gives the protein CASSLEGLAEGETQYF.

The V gene is TRBV30, the J gene TRBJ1-2; weak D call: TRBD1 (5 bases). V lost 1 base and J 5 bases, leaving 11 bases between the germline ends. Looked up from germline, CDR1 is GTSNPN and CDR2 is SVGIG (reference sequence). The CDR3 consists of 13 residues. The DNA for the CDR3 is TGTGCCTGGAGTGCGGGACTGCTGTATGGCTACACCTTC. Translation: CAWSAGLLYGYTF.

The CDR3 reads CASSSNRGNSPLHF. The CDR3 bases are TGTGCCAGCAGCTCAAACAGGGGGAATTCACCCCTCCACTTT. This chain connects TRBV5-4 to TRBJ1-6; 8 positions agree with TRBD1. V lost 3 bases to trimming and J lost 7 bases; unmatched junction nucleotides: 3. Germline CDR1 is SGHNT and CDR2 is YYREEE (reference sequence). The CDR3 sequence is 14 residues long.

The rearrangement links TRBV7-2 to TRBJ1-5; D unclear. The CDR3 sequence is 16 residues long. CDR1 is SGHTA and CDR2 is FQGNSA in the germline V gene. Trimming pared 1 base from V and 6 bases from J, leaving 16 bases between. The chain's CDR3 is CASSLVYSGFGQPQHF. Here the CDR3 DNA reads TGTGCCAGCAGCTTAGTGTATTCCGGGTTCGGTCAGCCCCAGCATTTT.

This chain links TRBV3-1 (or the pseudogene TRBV3-2) with TRBJ2-5; 8 nucleotides align to TRBD2. CDR1 is LGHDT, CDR2 YNNKEL, per germline (reference sequence). The CDR3 consists of 14 residues. Trimming at V came to 0 bases and at J to 5 bases, leaving 2 bases not matched to a gene. The CDR3 protein is CASSQEKREETQYF. The CDR3 nucleotides are TGTGCCAGCAGCCAAGAGAAGCGGGAGGAGACCCAGTACTTC.

The chain links TRBV3-1 (or the pseudogene TRBV3-2) to TRBJ1-5; possible D gene TRBD1, 5 bases. Germline-derived CDR1 and CDR2 are LGHDT and YNNKEL (reference sequence). V shed 3 bases and J shed 5 bases, with 17 bases lying between them. The CDR3 runs 16 residues. CDR3 bases: TGTGCCAGCAGCCAGGGAGGGGCCACTCTGCATCAGCCCCAGCATTTT. As protein: CASSQGGATLHQPQHF.

The chain has TRBV6-4 and TRBJ2-2; D is unclear. V dropped 2 bases and J dropped 3 bases, with 4 bases sitting between them. Germline V gives CDR1 MRHNA, CDR2 SNTAGT. The CDR3 length is 13 residues. DNA for the CDR3: TGTGCCAGCAGTGACGGGTACACCGGGGAGCTGTTTTTT. Amino acids: CASSDGYTGELFF.

In this sample, this clone turned up a few times. This chain connects TRBV11-3 to TRBJ2-3; TRBD2 matches at 8 bases. The germline V gene has CDR1 SGHNT and CDR2 YENEEA. The CDR3 contains 13 residues. Unmatched junction bases numbered 4, after V lost 8 bases and J lost 3 bases. For the CDR3, the DNA is TGTGCCAGCGGTGGCGGGAGGACAGATACGCAGTATTTT. Translating it yields CASGGGRTDTQYF.